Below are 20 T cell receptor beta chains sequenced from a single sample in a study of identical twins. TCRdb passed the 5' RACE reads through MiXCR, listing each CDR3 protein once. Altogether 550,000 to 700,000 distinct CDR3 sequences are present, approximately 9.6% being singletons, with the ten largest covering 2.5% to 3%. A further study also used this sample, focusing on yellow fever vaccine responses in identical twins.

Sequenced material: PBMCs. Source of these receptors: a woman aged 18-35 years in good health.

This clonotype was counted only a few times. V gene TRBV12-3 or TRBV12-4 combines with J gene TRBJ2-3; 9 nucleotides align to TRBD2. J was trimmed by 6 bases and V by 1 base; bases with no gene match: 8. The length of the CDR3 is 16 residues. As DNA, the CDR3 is TGTGCCAGCAGTTTAGGCAGCGGGGGGCCGAGGGATACGCAGTATTTT. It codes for CASSLGSGGPRDTQYF.

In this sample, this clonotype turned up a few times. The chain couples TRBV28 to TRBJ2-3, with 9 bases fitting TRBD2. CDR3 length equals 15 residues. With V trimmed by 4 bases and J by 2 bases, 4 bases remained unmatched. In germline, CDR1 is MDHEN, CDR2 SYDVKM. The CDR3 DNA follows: TGTGCCAGCAGTTCGACTAGCGGTTACACAGATACGCAGTATTTT. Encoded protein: CASSSTSGYTDTQYF. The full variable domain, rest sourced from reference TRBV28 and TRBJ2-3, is DVKVTQSSRYLVKRTGEKVFLECVQDMDHENMFWYRQDPGLGLRLIYFSYDVKMKEKGDIPEGYSVSREKKERFSLILESASTNQTSMYLCASSSTSGYTDTQYFGPGTRLTVL.

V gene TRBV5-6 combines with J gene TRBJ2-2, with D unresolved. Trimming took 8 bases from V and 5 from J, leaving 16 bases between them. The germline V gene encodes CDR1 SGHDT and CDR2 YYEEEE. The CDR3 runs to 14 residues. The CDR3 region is CARSLVLATGELFF. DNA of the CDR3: TGTGCCAGGAGCCTCGTCCTGGCAACCGGGGAGCTGTTTTTT. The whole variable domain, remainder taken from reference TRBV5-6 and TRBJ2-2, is DAGVTQSPTHLIKTRGQQVTLRCSPKSGHDTVSWYQQALGQGPQFIFQYYEEEERQRGNFPDRFSGHQFPNYSSELNVNALLLGDSALYLCARSLVLATGELFFGEGSRLTVL.

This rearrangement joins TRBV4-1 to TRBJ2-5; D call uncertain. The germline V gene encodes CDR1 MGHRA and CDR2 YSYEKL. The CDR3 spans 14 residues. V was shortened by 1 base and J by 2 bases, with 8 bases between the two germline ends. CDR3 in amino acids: CASSQGRVQETQYF. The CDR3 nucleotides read TGCGCCAGCAGCCAAGGAAGAGTTCAAGAGACCCAGTACTTC.

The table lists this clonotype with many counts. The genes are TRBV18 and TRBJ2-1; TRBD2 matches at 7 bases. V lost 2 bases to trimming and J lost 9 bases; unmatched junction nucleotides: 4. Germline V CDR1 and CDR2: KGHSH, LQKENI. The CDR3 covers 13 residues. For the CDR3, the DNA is TGTGCCAGCTCACCAAGCGGGGAGGGTGAGCAGTTCTTC. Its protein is CASSPSGEGEQFF.

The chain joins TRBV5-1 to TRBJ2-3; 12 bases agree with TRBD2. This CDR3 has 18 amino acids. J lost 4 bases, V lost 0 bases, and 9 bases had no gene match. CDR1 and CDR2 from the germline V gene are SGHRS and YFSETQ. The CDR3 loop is CASSLEVRTSGMSDTQYF. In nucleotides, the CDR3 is TGCGCCAGCAGCTTGGAAGTGAGGACTAGCGGGATGTCAGATACGCAGTATTTT.

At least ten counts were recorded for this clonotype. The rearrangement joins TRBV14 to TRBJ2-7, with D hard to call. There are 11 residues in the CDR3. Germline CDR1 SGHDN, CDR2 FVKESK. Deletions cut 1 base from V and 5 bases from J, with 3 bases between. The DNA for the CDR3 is TGTGCCAGCAGCCAAGTACACGAGCAGTACTTC. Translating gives CASSQVHEQYF.

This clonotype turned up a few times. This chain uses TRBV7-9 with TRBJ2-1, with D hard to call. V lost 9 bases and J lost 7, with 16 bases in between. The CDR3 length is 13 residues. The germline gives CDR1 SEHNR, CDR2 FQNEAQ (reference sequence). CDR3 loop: CARGSEWDNEQFF. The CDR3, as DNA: TGTGCCAGGGGGTCCGAGTGGGATAATGAGCAGTTCTTC. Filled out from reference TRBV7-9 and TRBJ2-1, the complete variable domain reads DTGVSQNPRHKITKRGQNVTFRCDPISEHNRLYWYRQTLGQGPEFLTYFQNEAQLEKSRLLSDRFSAERPKGSFSTLEIQRTEQGDSAMYLCARGSEWDNEQFFGPGTRLTVL.

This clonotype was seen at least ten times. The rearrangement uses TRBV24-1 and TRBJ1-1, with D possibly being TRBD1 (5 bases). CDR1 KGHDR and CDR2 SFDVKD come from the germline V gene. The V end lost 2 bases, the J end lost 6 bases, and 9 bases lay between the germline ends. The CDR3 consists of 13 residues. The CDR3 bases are TGTGCCACCAGTGATTCAGGGCTGTCTGAAGCTTTCTTT. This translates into CATSDSGLSEAFF.

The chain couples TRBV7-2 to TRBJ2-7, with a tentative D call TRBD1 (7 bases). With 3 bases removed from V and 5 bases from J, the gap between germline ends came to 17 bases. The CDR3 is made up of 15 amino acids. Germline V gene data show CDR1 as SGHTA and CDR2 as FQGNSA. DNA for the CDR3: TGTGCCAGCAGCTTCCCTCCGCAGGGGGGCCACGAGCAGTACTTC. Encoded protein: CASSFPPQGGHEQYF.

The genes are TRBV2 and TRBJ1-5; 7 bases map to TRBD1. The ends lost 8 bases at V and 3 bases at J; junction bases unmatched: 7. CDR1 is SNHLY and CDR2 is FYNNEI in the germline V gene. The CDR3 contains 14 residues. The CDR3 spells CASCTGVDNQPQHF. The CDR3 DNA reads TGTGCCAGCTGTACAGGGGTTGACAATCAGCCCCAGCATTTT.

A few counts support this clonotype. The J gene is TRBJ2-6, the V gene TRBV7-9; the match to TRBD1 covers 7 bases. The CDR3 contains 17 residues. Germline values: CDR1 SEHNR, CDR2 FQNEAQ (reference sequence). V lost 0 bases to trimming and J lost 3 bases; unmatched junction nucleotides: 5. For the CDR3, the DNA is TGTGCCAGCAGCTTAGCTACGTCAGGGGGTGGGGCCAACGTCCTGACTTTC. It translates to CASSLATSGGGANVLTF.

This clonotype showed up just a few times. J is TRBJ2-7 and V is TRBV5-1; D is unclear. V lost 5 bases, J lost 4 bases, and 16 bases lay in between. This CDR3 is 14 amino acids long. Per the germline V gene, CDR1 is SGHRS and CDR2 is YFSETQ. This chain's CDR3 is CASSPPRTGYEQYF. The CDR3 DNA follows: TGCGCCAGCAGTCCACCGAGGACCGGGTACGAGCAGTACTTC.

The chain's CDR3 is CASSPPGLPYEQYF. The CDR3 nucleotides read TGTGCCAGCAGTCCTCCGGGGCTACCCTACGAGCAGTACTTC. The chain carries TRBV12-3 or TRBV12-4 and TRBJ2-7, with D perhaps being TRBD1 or TRBD2 (5 bases each). V lost 5 bases, J lost 2 bases, and 13 bases lay in between. The CDR3 is made up of 14 amino acids.

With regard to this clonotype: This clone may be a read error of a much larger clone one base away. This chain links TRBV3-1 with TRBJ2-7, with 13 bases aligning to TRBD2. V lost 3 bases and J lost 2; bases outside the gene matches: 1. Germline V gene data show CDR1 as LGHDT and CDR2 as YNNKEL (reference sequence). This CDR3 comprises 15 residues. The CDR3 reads CASSHGLAGAYEQYF. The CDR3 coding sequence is TGTGCCAGCAGCCACGGACTAGCGGGAGCCTACGAGCAGTACTTC.

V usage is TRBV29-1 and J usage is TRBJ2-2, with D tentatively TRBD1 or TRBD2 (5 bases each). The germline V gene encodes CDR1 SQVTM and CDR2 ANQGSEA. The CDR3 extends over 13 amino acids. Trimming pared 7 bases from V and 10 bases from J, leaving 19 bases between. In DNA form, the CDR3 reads TGCAGCGGGGACCGAGGGGCGGCGGAGGAGCTGTTTTTT. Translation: CSGDRGAAEELFF.

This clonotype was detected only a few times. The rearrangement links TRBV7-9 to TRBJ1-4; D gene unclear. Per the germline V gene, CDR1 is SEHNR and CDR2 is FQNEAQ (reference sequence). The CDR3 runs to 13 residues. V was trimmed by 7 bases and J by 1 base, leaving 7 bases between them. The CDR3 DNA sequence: TGTGCCAGCACCCCCGTAACTAATGAAAAACTGTTTTTT. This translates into CASTPVTNEKLFF.

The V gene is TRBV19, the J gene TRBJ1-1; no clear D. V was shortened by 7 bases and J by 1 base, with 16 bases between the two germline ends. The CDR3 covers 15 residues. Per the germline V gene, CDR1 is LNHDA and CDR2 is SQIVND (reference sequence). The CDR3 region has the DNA TGTGCCAGTAATTCTTACGCCCTTGGGAACACTGAAGCTTTCTTT. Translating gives CASNSYALGNTEAFF.

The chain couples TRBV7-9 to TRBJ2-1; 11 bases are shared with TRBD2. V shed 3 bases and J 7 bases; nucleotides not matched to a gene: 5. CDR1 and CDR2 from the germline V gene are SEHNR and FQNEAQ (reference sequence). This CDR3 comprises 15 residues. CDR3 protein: CASSFPGLAENEQFF. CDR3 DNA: TGTGCCAGCAGCTTCCCGGGACTAGCGGAAAATGAGCAGTTCTTC.

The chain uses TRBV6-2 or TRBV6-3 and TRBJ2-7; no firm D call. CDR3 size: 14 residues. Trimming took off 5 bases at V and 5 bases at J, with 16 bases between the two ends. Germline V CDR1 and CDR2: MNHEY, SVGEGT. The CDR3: CASSQTRSSHEQYF. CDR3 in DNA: TGTGCCAGCAGTCAAACGAGGAGCAGCCACGAGCAGTACTTC.